One and the same sample provided the 15 T cell receptor beta chains below, sequenced in a study of vaccination effects on CD4 cells after COVID-19. Antigen-specific CD4+ T cells were expanded (with viral peptide pools) by the ViraFEST assay ahead of sequencing. Culture proceeded for nine to ten days, and CD4+ T cells were then isolated. Vaccinated recipients, who were negative for nucleocapsid antibodies, had no history of SARS-CoV-2 infection. The repertoire was sequenced with immunoSEQ multiplex PCR; TCRdb's copy has only in-frame clones and lacks some. This sample carries 35,000 to 55,000 clones, roughly 79% of them seen once, and the ten largest clones take roughly 10%. Their cognate antigens are unknown. Sequenced material: CD4+ T cells from PBMCs cultured with SARS-CoV-2 spike peptides, taken before COVID-19 vaccination. The receptors were sampled from a human donor who received a COVID-19 vaccine.

This chain uses TRBV5-1 with TRBJ1-1, with D maybe TRBD1 (5 bases). With 4 bases removed from V and 4 bases from J, the gap between germline ends came to 17 bases. The length of the CDR3 is 15 residues. Per the germline V gene, CDR1 is SGHRS and CDR2 is YFSETQ. CDR3 loop: CASSDGHATSTEAFF. The DNA for the CDR3 is TGCGCCAGCAGCGACGGACACGCAACGAGCACTGAAGCTTTCTTT.

This chain links TRBV6-5 with TRBJ2-7; tentatively, D is TRBD1 (5 bases). The CDR3 totals 14 residues. Trimming took 6 bases from V and 5 from J, leaving 17 bases between them. Germline V CDR1 and CDR2: MNHEY, SVGAGI. CDR3 residues: CASRGQVRTDEQYV. The CDR3 DNA sequence: TGTGCCAGCAGGGGGCAGGTCAGGACGGACGAGCAGTACGTC.

The chain has TRBV2 and TRBJ1-5; the D is unclear. The V end lost 7 bases, the J end lost 0 bases, and 7 bases lay between the germline ends. The length of the CDR3 is 13 residues. Germline values: CDR1 SNHLY, CDR2 FYNNEI. The DNA for the CDR3 is TGTGCCAGCACCAGTACTAGCAATCAGCCCCAGCATTTT. It is translated as CASTSTSNQPQHF.

The gene calls are TRBV11-2 and TRBJ2-1; the D gene could be TRBD1 or TRBD2 (6 bases each). V lost 4 bases and J lost 12, with 19 bases in between. Germline V gene data show CDR1 as SGHAT and CDR2 as FQNNGV. This CDR3 is 14 amino acids long. In nucleotides, the CDR3 is TGTGCCAGCAGCTCCTTGAGTTTGGGGGGCCGGCAGTTCTTC. Its translation is CASSSLSLGGRQFF.

The V call is TRBV19, the J call TRBJ1-6, with D possibly being TRBD1 (6 bases). The CDR3 covers 16 residues. The V and J ends lost 6 bases and 4 bases respectively, with 16 bases between them. Germline assignment: CDR1 LNHDA and CDR2 SQIVND (reference sequence). CDR3 DNA sequence: TGTGCCAGTAGGCTCCCCCCAGACAGGTATAATTCACCCCTCCACTTT. It translates to CASRLPPDRYNSPLHF.

V and J are TRBV12-3 or TRBV12-4 and TRBJ2-1; 7 bases map to TRBD1. The CDR3 extends over 12 amino acids. V dropped 6 bases and J dropped 10; count of bases not matched to a gene: 6. The CDR3 DNA reads TGTGCCAGCAGGTCGACAGGGCGGGAGCAGTTCTTC. Amino acids: CASRSTGREQFF.

V gene TRBV6-5 combines with J gene TRBJ1-5; no firm D call. V shed 0 bases and J shed 4 bases, with 10 bases lying between them. Germline CDR1 and CDR2: MNHEY and SVGAGI. CDR3 length: 15 amino acids. The CDR3 region is CASSYSILGNQPQHF. The CDR3 DNA follows: TGTGCCAGCAGTTACTCGATCCTCGGGAATCAGCCCCAGCATTTT.

The rearrangement links TRBV6-5 to TRBJ1-1; tentatively, D is TRBD1 (5 bases). V gave up 0 bases and J gave up 8 bases, with 16 bases separating them. Germline lookup yields CDR1 MNHEY and CDR2 SVGAGI. CDR3 length: 15 residues. The CDR3 coding sequence is TGTGCCAGCAGTTACTCACCAGGGTCCCCCTCCGAAGCTTTCTTT. It is translated as CASSYSPGSPSEAFF.

This clone was seen a few times. The gene calls are TRBV25-1 and TRBJ1-4, with 9 bases lining up with TRBD1. The CDR3 loop spans 13 amino acids. CDR1 and CDR2 from the germline V gene are MGHDK and SYGVNS. Unmatched junction bases numbered 3, after V lost 6 bases and J lost 7 bases. The chain's CDR3 is CASRTGGSEKLFF. For the CDR3, the DNA is TGTGCCAGCAGGACAGGGGGAAGTGAAAAACTGTTTTTT.

The V gene is TRBV6-6, the J gene TRBJ2-1; 8 positions agree with TRBD1. The CDR3 runs to 15 residues. J was trimmed by 0 bases and V by 6 bases; bases with no gene match: 4. CDR1 and CDR2 from the germline V gene are MNHNY and SVGAGI (reference sequence). CDR3 protein: CASSGTGLSYNEQFF. CDR3 nucleotide sequence: TGTGCCAGCAGCGGGACAGGTCTCTCCTACAATGAGCAGTTCTTC.

V is TRBV6-5 and J is TRBJ1-4, with TRBD1 identical over 7 bases. Germline CDR1 MNHEY, CDR2 SVGAGI. The V segment lost 2 bases and the J segment 7 bases; nucleotides outside the gene matches: 7. This CDR3 has 15 residues. The CDR3 DNA follows: TGTGCCAGCAGTTACGGAAGGGGGCGAGGTGAAAAACTGTTTTTT. Protein: CASSYGRGRGEKLFF.

V is TRBV5-8 and J is TRBJ1-5; a weak D match, TRBD1 (5 bases). The CDR3 has 15 amino acids. Trimming removed 0 bases at V and 5 bases at J, with 12 bases between. Germline values: CDR1 SGHTS, CDR2 YDEGEE. The CDR3 nucleotides read TGTGCCAGCAGCTTGGAAGTGACAGCTTATCAGCCCCAGCATTTT. Amino acids: CASSLEVTAYQPQHF. Full variable domain (missing parts from reference TRBV5-8 and TRBJ1-5): EAGVTQSPTHLIKTRGQQATLRCSPISGHTSVYWYQQALGLGLQFLLWYDEGEERNRGNFPPRFSGRQFPNYSSELNVNALELEDSALYLCASSLEVTAYQPQHFGDGTRLSIL.

The V and J genes are TRBV5-8 and TRBJ2-5; D may be TRBD1 (6 bases). CDR1 is SGHTS, CDR2 YDEGEE, per germline. There are 15 residues in the CDR3. V was shortened by 7 bases and J by 0 bases, with 16 bases between the two germline ends. CDR3 sequence reads: CASSGQGGYQETQYF. The CDR3 DNA sequence: TGTGCCAGCTCGGGACAAGGGGGATACCAAGAGACCCAGTACTTC.

The J gene is TRBJ2-2, the V gene TRBV7-9, with a weak D call TRBD1 (6 bases). CDR1 SEHNR and CDR2 FQNEAQ come from the germline V gene (reference sequence). The CDR3 loop spans 16 amino acids. The CDR3 coding sequence is TGTGGGACCACAGAGGGGTGGGGACAGAACACCGGGGAGCTGTTTTTT. Translating it yields CGTTEGWGQNTGELFF.

The rearrangement uses TRBV5-5 and TRBJ2-5, with a weak D call TRBD1 (6 bases). The CDR3 has 15 amino acids. The V gene lost 1 base and the J gene lost 7 bases, with 17 bases spanning the gap. CDR1 and CDR2 from the germline V gene are SGHKS and YYEKEE (reference sequence). This chain's CDR3 is CASSLSAGASGTQYF. The CDR3 DNA reads TGTGCCAGCAGCTTGTCGGCAGGGGCCTCGGGGACCCAGTACTTC. Variable domain in full (rest from reference TRBV5-5 and TRBJ2-5): DAGVTQSPTHLIKTRGQQVTLRCSPISGHKSVSWYQQVLGQGPQFIFQYYEKEERGRGNFPDRFSARQFPNYSSELNVNALLLGDSALYLCASSLSAGASGTQYFGPGTRLLVL.